One sample yielded the 28 T cell receptor beta chains listed below, sequenced in a study of CD8+ T cells in alopecia areata (dated by TCRdb to the late 2010s). To prepare the library, the immunoSEQ multiplex PCR assay was applied. RNA was extracted from all samples and reverse transcribed into cDNA as template for TCR sequencing. Drawn from immuneACCESS, this table holds only the in-frame rearrangements with V and J called that TCRdb kept. Clones are partly lost; checked studies trace under half to an unresolved V gene and leave the rest unexplained. The sample table records roughly 120,000 clones; about 50% of these occur just once. Of the sample, roughly 0.5% falls within the top ten clones. This specimen's time point label, interpreted: less than five weeks on oral tofacitinib. This specimen's treatment or condition label, per the study, means: oral pan-JAK inhibitor, 5-10 mg twice daily. The source material was CD4+ T cells sorted from blood, sampled at week 4, from a patient treated with tofacitinib. These receptors were collected from a human donor with alopecia areata.

The V gene is TRBV30, the J gene TRBJ2-5; TRBD1 is a possible D gene (6 bases). V was clipped by 1 base and J by 1 base, with 7 bases between them. This CDR3 comprises 13 residues. The germline V gene has CDR1 GTSNPN and CDR2 SVGIG (reference sequence). The CDR3 nucleotides are TGTGCCTGGAGTGGCAGGGGCCAAGAGACCCAGTACTTC. Its translation is CAWSGRGQETQYF. Supplemented by reference TRBV30 and TRBJ2-5, the full variable domain reads SQTIHQWPATLVQPVGSPLSLECTVEGTSNPNLYWYRQAAGRGLQLLFYSVGIGQISSEVPQNLSASRPQDRQFILSSKKLLLSDSGFYLCAWSGRGQETQYFGPGTRLLVL.

The V call is TRBV25-1, the J call TRBJ2-7; TRBD1 is a possible D gene (5 bases). Germline V CDR1 and CDR2: MGHDK, SYGVNS. The CDR3 is 14 residues long. The V and J ends lost 6 bases and 7 bases respectively, with 19 bases between them. The CDR3: CASSPNPGSREQYF. In nucleotides, the CDR3 is TGTGCCAGCAGCCCGAACCCAGGGTCGCGAGAGCAGTACTTC.

The gene calls are TRBV5-1 and TRBJ2-3; weak D call: TRBD2 (5 bases). Per the germline V gene, CDR1 is SGHRS and CDR2 is YFSETQ. The CDR3 length is 14 residues. Trimming took 4 bases from V and 10 from J, leaving 19 bases between them. The CDR3 is CASSPGDPILSQYF. In DNA form, the CDR3 reads TGCGCCAGCAGCCCCGGGGATCCTATCCTTTCGCAGTATTTT.

V gene TRBV15 combines with J gene TRBJ1-2, with 9 bases that match TRBD1. The V and J ends lost 8 bases and 7 bases, in that order; junction bases with no gene match: 20. The CDR3 is made up of 17 amino acids. Germline V lookup: CDR1 LNHNV, CDR2 YYDKDF (reference sequence). For the CDR3, the DNA is TGTGCCACCGTCCGGGACAGGGCCATCGGAATGGTGGGTGGCTACACCTTC. Translated, it gives CATVRDRAIGMVGGYTF. Full variable domain (missing parts from reference TRBV15 and TRBJ1-2): DAMVIQNPRYQVTQFGKPVTLSCSQTLNHNVMYWYQQKSSQAPKLLFHYYDKDFNNEADTPDNFQSRRPNTSFCFLDIRSPGLGDTAMYLCATVRDRAIGMVGGYTFGSGTRLTVV.

The V gene is TRBV29-1, the J gene TRBJ1-5; no clear D gene. Between the trimmed V and J ends, which lost 5 bases and 0 bases, there was a span of 8 bases. The CDR3 covers 13 residues. Germline lookup yields CDR1 SQVTM and CDR2 ANQGSEA. CDR3 loop: CSVMENSNQPQHF. In DNA form, the CDR3 reads TGCAGCGTTATGGAGAATAGCAATCAGCCCCAGCATTTT.

The table lists this clone with a count of one. The chain has TRBV30 and TRBJ2-3, with D uncertain. Germline assignment: CDR1 GTSNPN and CDR2 SVGIG (reference sequence). With 0 bases removed from V and 6 bases from J, the gap between germline ends came to 10 bases. The CDR3 is 13 residues long. Here the CDR3 DNA reads TGTGCCTGGAGTGTAGGTCCCAGGGATACGCAGTATTTT. It codes for CAWSVGPRDTQYF.

The rearrangement links TRBV2 to TRBJ2-3; D may be TRBD1 (6 bases). Trimming stripped 7 bases from V and 2 bases from J, with 10 bases between. Looked up from germline, CDR1 is SNHLY and CDR2 is FYNNEI. The CDR3 is 13 residues long. The chain's CDR3 is CASNGQLTDTQYF. CDR3 DNA sequence: TGTGCCAGCAATGGACAGCTCACAGATACGCAGTATTTT.

This clone came up a few times. The chain joins TRBV23-1 to TRBJ2-1, with TRBD2 matching 14 bases. TRBV23-1 belongs to the ORF category, with a function that is uncertain. The trim removed 8 bases at V and 4 bases at J, leaving 7 bases unmatched. The CDR3 loop spans 16 amino acids. CDR3 in amino acids: CASPGLAGGPYNEQFF. The CDR3 nucleotides are TGCGCCAGCCCCGGACTAGCGGGGGGACCGTACAATGAGCAGTTCTTC.

The chain is built from TRBV4-2 and TRBJ2-3; D not certain. The V gene lost 1 base and the J gene lost 5 bases, with 4 bases spanning the gap. There are 12 residues in the CDR3. CDR1 and CDR2 (germline): LGHNA, YNFKEQ. The CDR3 sequence: CASSQVEDTQYF. The CDR3, as DNA: TGTGCCAGCAGCCAAGTGGAAGATACGCAGTATTTT.

A note on this clone: The sample contains more than one DNA sequence encoding this CDR3. This sequence joins TRBV18 and TRBJ2-5; possibly TRBD1 for D (5 bases). The CDR3 sequence is 12 residues long. The germline V and J ends were trimmed by 3 bases and 5 bases, with 7 bases remaining between them. Germline CDR1 reads KGHSH; CDR2 reads LQKENI. The CDR3 protein is CASSPAGETQYF. The CDR3 coding sequence is TGTGCCAGCTCACCGGCAGGGGAGACCCAGTACTTC.

The chain combines TRBV7-9 with TRBJ2-6; TRBD1 might be the D (6 bases). The V end was cut by 6 bases, the J end by 0 bases, with 9 bases between. This CDR3 comprises 15 residues. Germline V CDR1 and CDR2: SEHNR, FQNEAQ (reference sequence). The CDR3 DNA reads as TGTGCCAGCAGGCAGGGGATCTCTGGGGCCAACGTCCTGACTTTC. As protein: CASRQGISGANVLTF. The variable domain in full, completed from reference TRBV7-9 and TRBJ2-6, reads DTGVSQNPRHKITKRGQNVTFRCDPISEHNRLYWYRQTLGQGPEFLTYFQNEAQLEKSRLLSDRFSAERPKGSFSTLEIQRTEQGDSAMYLCASRQGISGANVLTFGAGSRLTVL.

This sequence joins TRBV30 and TRBJ1-1; D gene uncertain. The CDR3 is 13 residues long. Germline-derived CDR1 and CDR2 are GTSNPN and SVGIG (reference sequence). V lost 3 bases and J 1 base, leaving 9 bases between the germline ends. CDR3 loop: CAWSRTANTEAFF. The CDR3 DNA follows: TGTGCCTGGAGCCGGACCGCGAACACTGAAGCTTTCTTT.

V gene TRBV30 combines with J gene TRBJ2-7; D is perhaps TRBD2 (6 bases). Trimming left V 5 bases short and J 0 bases short, with 14 bases between. CDR1 GTSNPN and CDR2 SVGIG come from the germline V gene (reference sequence). There are 14 residues in the CDR3. This chain's CDR3 is CAWSSPGLSYEQYF. CDR3 coding DNA: TGTGCCTGGTCCTCACCGGGACTCTCCTACGAGCAGTACTTC. The variable domain in full, with the rest retrieved from reference TRBV30 and TRBJ2-7, is SQTIHQWPATLVQPVGSPLSLECTVEGTSNPNLYWYRQAAGRGLQLLFYSVGIGQISSEVPQNLSASRPQDRQFILSSKKLLLSDSGFYLCAWSSPGLSYEQYFGPGTRLTVT.

The chain combines TRBV20-1 with TRBJ1-4; 7 bases map to TRBD1. The length of the CDR3 is 11 residues. Germline CDR1 and CDR2: DFQATT and SNEGSKA (reference sequence). The ends lost 2 bases at V and 12 bases at J; junction bases unmatched: 3. In DNA form, the CDR3 reads TGCAGTGCTAGACGCAGGGGGGAACTGTTTTTT. Its protein product is CSARRRGELFF.

The chain carries TRBV5-1 and TRBJ1-6; D remains unclear. V gave up 0 bases and J gave up 6 bases, with 10 bases separating them. CDR1 and CDR2 (germline): SGHRS, YFSETQ. The CDR3 covers 15 residues. The chain's CDR3 is CASSLEGQPNSPLHF. The DNA for the CDR3 is TGCGCCAGCAGCTTGGAAGGGCAGCCTAATTCACCCCTCCACTTT.

The chain joins TRBV18 to TRBJ1-5, with TRBD1 matching over 11 bases. Trimming cost V 3 bases and J 6 bases; bases outside gene matches: 1. CDR1 is KGHSH, CDR2 LQKENI, per germline. The CDR3 contains 14 residues. The CDR3 loop reads CASSPGQGAQPQHF. Here the CDR3 DNA reads TGTGCCAGCTCACCCGGACAGGGGGCTCAGCCCCAGCATTTT.

The genes are TRBV30 and TRBJ2-1; no reliable D call. CDR1 is GTSNPN and CDR2 is SVGIG in the germline V gene (reference sequence). The ends were cut back, 0 bases at V and 9 bases at J, with 9 bases in the middle. The CDR3 length is 12 residues. The CDR3 loop is CAWSVIRVEQFF. The DNA for the CDR3 is TGTGCCTGGAGTGTAATCCGTGTTGAGCAGTTCTTC.

This clone was seen a handful of times. The chain carries TRBV29-1 and TRBJ2-7, with a weak D call TRBD1 (5 bases). The germline V gene has CDR1 SQVTM and CDR2 ANQGSEA. V was cut by 4 bases and J by 6 bases, with 19 bases left in between. This CDR3 spans 14 amino acids. CDR3 coding DNA: TGCAGCGTTGTCCTCCCCAGGGCGATTCCCGAGCAGTACTTC. Translated: CSVVLPRAIPEQYF.

The V call is TRBV5-1, the J call TRBJ1-3; no clear D gene. Trimming shortened V by 4 bases and J by 4 bases, and 9 bases separated the two germline ends. This CDR3 comprises 13 residues. Germline assignment: CDR1 SGHRS and CDR2 YFSETQ. CDR3 in DNA: TGCGCCAGCAGCCCGCTCTCCGGAAACACCATATATTTT. Translating gives CASSPLSGNTIYF.

This clone was counted between two and nine times. In the same sample, other DNA sequences code for this CDR3. CDR3 bases: TGTGCCTGGAGTCGGGACAGGGGCGGCTACACCTTC. Translated: CAWSRDRGGYTF. This rearrangement joins TRBV30 to TRBJ1-2; 10 positions match TRBD1. The CDR3 runs 12 residues. Trimming removed 2 bases from V and 8 bases from J; junction bases left unmatched: 2. Germline V gene lookup returns CDR1 GTSNPN and CDR2 SVGIG (reference sequence).

The rearrangement uses TRBV30 and TRBJ2-6; D ambiguous. CDR3 length: 11 amino acids. Trimming took 2 bases from V and 5 from J, leaving 1 base between them. The germline V gene encodes CDR1 GTSNPN and CDR2 SVGIG (reference sequence). In DNA form, the CDR3 reads TGTGCCTGGAGTCGGGCCAACGTCCTGACTTTC. This gives the protein CAWSRANVLTF.

CDR3 residues: CAWTGTSGSTDTQYF. The CDR3 coding sequence is TGTGCCTGGACCGGGACTAGCGGCAGCACAGATACGCAGTATTTT. The chain carries TRBV30 and TRBJ2-3; 11 nucleotides match TRBD2. This CDR3 has 15 residues. CDR1 GTSNPN and CDR2 SVGIG come from the germline V gene (reference sequence). Trimming cost V 4 bases and J 0 bases; bases outside gene matches: 3. The full variable domain, in which reference TRBV30 and TRBJ2-3 provide the parts outside the CDR3, is SQTIHQWPATLVQPVGSPLSLECTVEGTSNPNLYWYRQAAGRGLQLLFYSVGIGQISSEVPQNLSASRPQDRQFILSSKKLLLSDSGFYLCAWTGTSGSTDTQYFGPGTRLTVL.

The chain carries TRBV6-5 and TRBJ1-5; D gene uncertain. In germline, CDR1 is MNHEY, CDR2 SVGAGI. The V end lost 7 bases, the J end lost 7 bases, and 20 bases lay between the germline ends. The CDR3 is 15 amino acids. The CDR3 DNA follows: TGTGCCAGCACCAAGACCTCCGGCGTGGACCAGCCCCAGCATTTT. This encodes CASTKTSGVDQPQHF.

The chain employs TRBV29-1 and TRBJ2-2; TRBD2 aligns across 9 bases. Per the germline V gene, CDR1 is SQVTM and CDR2 is ANQGSEA. The CDR3 sequence is 15 residues long. V trimming: 7 bases; J trimming: 4 bases; junction bases outside the gene matches: 10. The CDR3 is CSATRGSGSTGELFF. The CDR3 bases are TGCAGCGCCACCCGTGGTAGCGGGAGCACCGGGGAGCTGTTTTTT.

This sequence joins TRBV4-1 and TRBJ2-2; the D gene is possibly TRBD1 (6 bases). V was cut by 5 bases and J by 4 bases, with 14 bases left in between. There are 15 residues in the CDR3. Per the germline V gene, CDR1 is MGHRA and CDR2 is YSYEKL. CDR3 nucleotides: TGCGCCAGCAGCTCCAGGGGTCCCCCCACCGGGGAGCTGTTTTTT. Its protein product is CASSSRGPPTGELFF.

The chain employs TRBV23-1 and TRBJ1-2; D might be TRBD1 (6 bases). Being an ORF, TRBV23-1 has a function that is uncertain. V lost 6 bases to trimming and J lost 4 bases, with 15 bases between them. This CDR3 comprises 14 residues. The CDR3 protein is CASSSGGTGYGYTF. CDR3 coding DNA: TGCGCCAGCAGCTCCGGGGGCACCGGCTATGGCTACACCTTC.

This sequence joins TRBV27 and TRBJ2-5; D is possibly TRBD1 (5 bases). The CDR3 extends over 15 amino acids. Trimming took off 5 bases at V and 2 bases at J, with 15 bases between the two ends. Germline V CDR1 and CDR2: MNHEY, SMNVEV (reference sequence). The CDR3 region has the DNA TGTGCCAGCAGTCTAAACCCGACAGTTCAAGAGACCCAGTACTTC. Amino acids: CASSLNPTVQETQYF.

J is TRBJ2-2 and V is TRBV4-1, with D maybe TRBD1 (5 bases). V lost 1 base to trimming and J lost 3 bases, with 15 bases between them. The CDR3 runs to 17 residues. The germline V gene has CDR1 MGHRA and CDR2 YSYEKL. The CDR3 loop is CASSQVLAGLHTGELFF. The CDR3 DNA is TGCGCCAGCAGCCAAGTCTTGGCAGGGCTACACACCGGGGAGCTGTTTTTT.